This T cell receptor (beta chain) was identified in a study of cytomegalovirus exposure and HLA in healthy donors. Points from the study as a whole: TCR beta V segments were, for the most part, productive about 87% or about 30% of the time in an earlier analysis.

In the PCR, 60 Vbeta and 13 Jbeta primers were used. Clones were read by immunoSEQ multiplex PCR, and TCRdb kept only the in-frame ones, dropping some. The top ten clones hold under 0.25% of a sample with fewer than 250,000 clones, roughly 80% of them seen once. This CDR3 comprises 15 residues. The trim removed 10 bases at V and 0 bases at J, leaving 4 bases unmatched. CDR1 MNHNS and CDR2 SASEGT come from the germline V gene. Comment on this clone: Its target is unknown.

The sequenced sample was PBMCs. V gene TRBV6-1 combines with J gene TRBJ2-6; 9 bases match TRBD1. This TCR was recovered from a girl aged 2 to 10 in good health and CMV-seronegative. In DNA form, the CDR3 reads TGTGCCATCGACAGGGGGTCCTCTGGGGCCAACGTCCTGACTTTC. Translation: CAIDRGSSGANVLTF.